This T cell receptor (beta chain) stems from a study of blood T cell repertoires in COVID-19. TCRdb keeps only in-frame clones here, not all; method: immunoSEQ multiplex PCR. Here the sample spans about 330,000 clones, approximately 90% being singletons. CDR1 and CDR2 from the germline V gene are GTSNPN and SVGIG (reference sequence). V was shortened by 3 bases and J by 0 bases, with 12 bases between the two germline ends. The CDR3 is 15 amino acids. The chain joins TRBV30 to TRBJ1-5, with D possibly TRBD1 on 5 matching bases. The source of this sequence is a woman in her 50s with active or convalescent COVID-19. The sample consisted of peripheral blood. The CDR3 here is CAWSRVSGSNQPQHF. CDR3 nucleotide sequence: TGTGCCTGGAGCAGGGTATCAGGTAGCAATCAGCCCCAGCATTTT.